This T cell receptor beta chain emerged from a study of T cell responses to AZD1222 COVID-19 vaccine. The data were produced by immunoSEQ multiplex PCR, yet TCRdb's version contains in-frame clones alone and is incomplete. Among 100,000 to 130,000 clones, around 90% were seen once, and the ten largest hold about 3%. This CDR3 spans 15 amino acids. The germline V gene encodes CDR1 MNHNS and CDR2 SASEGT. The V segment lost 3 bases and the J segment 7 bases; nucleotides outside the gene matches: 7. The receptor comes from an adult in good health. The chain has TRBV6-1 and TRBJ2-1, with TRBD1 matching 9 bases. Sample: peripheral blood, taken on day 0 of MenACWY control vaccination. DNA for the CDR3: TGTGCCAGCAGTGACCGGGACAGGGCGCGGAATGAGCAGTTCTTC. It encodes CASSDRDRARNEQFF.